These 3 T cell receptor beta chains originate from one sample sequenced in a study of blood T cells in healthy people across ages. The use of a sample-barcoded 5' primer and a J-beta primer mix characterized a second PCR of roughly 6 to 12 cycles. Each CDR3 protein is one row after TCRdb ran MiXCR on the 5' RACE reads. The sample holds fewer than 950,000 distinct CDR3 sequences, about 48% seen once. Sequences were obtained from blood. The receptors here all came from a man older than 75 in good health.

This clonotype has a handful of counts. The chain uses TRBV27 and TRBJ1-1; the D is unclear. This CDR3 has 13 residues. From germline, CDR1 is MNHEY and CDR2 SMNVEV (reference sequence). Trimming pared 9 bases from V and 1 base from J, leaving 12 bases between. The DNA for the CDR3 is TGTGCCAGTAGTGATCAGTCGAACACTGAAGCTTTCTTT. Its translation: CASSDQSNTEAFF.

The chain uses TRBV20-1 and TRBJ2-5; no firm D call. The J call may be incorrect, as the DNA end agrees better with TRBJ2-7. The CDR3 has 13 residues. CDR1 is DFQATT, CDR2 SNEGSKA, per germline (reference sequence). Here the CDR3 DNA reads TGCAGTGCTAGCCTCGTGGTACGGGACGAGCAGTACTTC. Its protein is CSASLVVRDEQYF.

The V and J genes are TRBV7-2 and TRBJ2-7; 8 positions match TRBD1. The ends lost 5 bases at V and 5 bases at J; junction bases unmatched: 5. CDR1 is SGHTA and CDR2 is FQGNSA in the germline V gene. This CDR3 comprises 13 residues. CDR3 nucleotides: TGTGCCAGCAGCGTTGGGACAGGCGACGAGCAGTACTTC. Protein product: CASSVGTGDEQYF.